This T cell receptor (beta chain) was found in a study of OX40 agonist ivuxolimab in advanced cancers. Study overall: A male proportion of 82.7% was recorded, with mean age about 62 years and range 23 to 79.

Germline CDR1 reads SEHNR; CDR2 reads FQNEAQ (reference sequence). Trimming cost V 6 bases and J 1 base, with 9 bases left between them. The CDR3 totals 13 residues. Measured with immunoSEQ multiplex PCR; TCRdb has only the in-frame clones, and not every one. This sample carries about 32,000 clones, over 80% of them seen once, and the ten largest clones take 15% to 25%. The specimen comprised CD4+ or CD8+ T cells sorted from blood, sampled in a trial of the OX40 agonist ivuxolimab. The clonotype originates from an adult with an advanced solid tumor such as melanoma, head and neck, liver or kidney cancer. This chain uses TRBV7-9 with TRBJ1-1; D is unresolved. This CDR3 reads CASRSGPNTEAFF. The CDR3 DNA sequence: TGTGCCAGCAGGTCAGGACCGAACACTGAAGCTTTCTTT.